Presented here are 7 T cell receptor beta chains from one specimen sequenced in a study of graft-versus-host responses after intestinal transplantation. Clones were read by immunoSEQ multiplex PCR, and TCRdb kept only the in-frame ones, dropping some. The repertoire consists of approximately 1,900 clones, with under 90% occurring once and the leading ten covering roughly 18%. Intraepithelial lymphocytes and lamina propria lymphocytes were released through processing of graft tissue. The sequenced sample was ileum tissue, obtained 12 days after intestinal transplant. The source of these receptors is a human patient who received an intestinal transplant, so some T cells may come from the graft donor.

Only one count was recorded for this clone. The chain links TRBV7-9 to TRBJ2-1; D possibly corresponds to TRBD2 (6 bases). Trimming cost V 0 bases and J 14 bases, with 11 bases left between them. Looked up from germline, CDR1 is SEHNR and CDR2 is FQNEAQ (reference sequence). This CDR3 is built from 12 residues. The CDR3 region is CASSLALREEFF. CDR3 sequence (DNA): TGTGCCAGCAGCTTAGCGCTCAGGGAGGAGTTCTTC.

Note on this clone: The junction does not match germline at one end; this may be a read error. The CDR3 protein is CSWRSGRPFLYEQYF. In DNA form, the CDR3 reads TGTTCCTGGAGGTCCGGGAGGCCCTTTCTCTACGAGCAGTACTTC. This chain joins TRBV30 and TRBJ2-5, with 7 bases aligning to TRBD2. The tail of the sequence fits TRBJ2-7 better, so the J call may be wrong. Germline CDR1 is GTSNPN and CDR2 is SVGIG (reference sequence). This CDR3 comprises 15 residues.

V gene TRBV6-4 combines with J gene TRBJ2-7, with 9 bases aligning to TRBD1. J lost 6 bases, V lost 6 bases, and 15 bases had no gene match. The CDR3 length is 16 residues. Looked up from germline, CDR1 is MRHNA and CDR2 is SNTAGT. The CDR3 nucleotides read TGTGCCAGCAGCGAGAGAGGAAGGACAGGGGTTGGCGAGCAGTACTTC. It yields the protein CASSERGRTGVGEQYF.

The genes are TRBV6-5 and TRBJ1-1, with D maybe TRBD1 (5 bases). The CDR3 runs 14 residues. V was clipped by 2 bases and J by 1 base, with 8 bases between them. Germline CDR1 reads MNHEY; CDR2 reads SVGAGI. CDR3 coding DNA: TGTGCCAGCAGTTACAACAGGCGGAACACTGAAGCTTTCTTT. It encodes CASSYNRRNTEAFF.

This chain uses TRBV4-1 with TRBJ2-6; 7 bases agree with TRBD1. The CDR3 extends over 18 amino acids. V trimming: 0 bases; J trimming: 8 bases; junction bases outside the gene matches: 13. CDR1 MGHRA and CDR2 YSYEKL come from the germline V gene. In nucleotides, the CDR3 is TGCGCCAGCAGCCAAGAGGGACAGTTTCCCCTAAAGCCCAACGTCCTGACTTTC. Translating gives CASSQEGQFPLKPNVLTF.

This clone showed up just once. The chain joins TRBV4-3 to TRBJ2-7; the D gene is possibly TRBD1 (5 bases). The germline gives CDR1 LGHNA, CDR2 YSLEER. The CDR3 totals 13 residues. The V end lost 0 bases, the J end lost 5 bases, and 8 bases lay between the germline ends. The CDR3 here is CASSQDLTDEQYF. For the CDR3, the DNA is TGCGCCAGCAGCCAAGATCTGACAGACGAGCAGTACTTC.

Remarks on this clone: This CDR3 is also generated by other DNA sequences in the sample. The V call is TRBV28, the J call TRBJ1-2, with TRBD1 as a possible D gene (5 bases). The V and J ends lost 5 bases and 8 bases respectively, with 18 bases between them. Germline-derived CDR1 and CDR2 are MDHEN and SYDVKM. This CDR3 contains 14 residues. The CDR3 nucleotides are TGTGCCAGCAGTCCCCGGGGACGGCCCTGGGGCTACACCTTC. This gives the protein CASSPRGRPWGYTF.